This T cell receptor (beta chain) was sequenced during a study of early T cells in non-severe SARS-CoV-2 infection. The study, taken as a whole, reports: Using VDJdb, the matching emphasized anti-spike CD8 responses while missing private and CD4 specificities.

The protocol attached unique molecular identifiers to individual cDNA molecules. TCRdb re-called the 5' RACE reads through MiXCR, storing one row per CDR3 protein. Found here are about 110,000 distinct CDR3 sequences, 9% to 14% of them singletons; the top ten hold around 3.2%. A remark on this clonotype: The antigen is not known.

There are 17 residues in the CDR3. Trimming took 0 bases from V and 0 from J, leaving 14 bases between them. Germline values: CDR1 KGHSH, CDR2 LQKENI. Sequences were obtained from whole blood. The chain recombines TRBV18 with TRBJ1-2, with D possibly matching TRBD1 (5 bases). This sequence originates from an adult who was a healthcare worker with PCR-confirmed SARS-CoV-2 infection or an uninfected control (not recorded which). The CDR3 DNA reads as TGTGCCAGCTCACCACCTTCACGGGCAGGGACTAACTATGGCTACACCTTC. It is translated as CASSPPSRAGTNYGYTF.